This T cell receptor (beta chain) stems from a study of graft-versus-host responses after intestinal transplantation. Study-wide background: All recipients were transplanted with multivisceral, liver-intestinal, or isolated intestinal grafts. Anti-thymocyte globulin induction, then tacrolimus and steroids for around 3 years, went to all recipients. Findings of the study overall: Ileal or blood samples showed some GvH clones first, and such clones were also found in recipient marrow. Maximum circulating GvH clone levels tracked with early post-transplant HvG decreases.

The CDR3 is 14 residues long. Germline V gene lookup returns CDR1 SNHLY and CDR2 FYNNEI. V lost 4 bases and J 8 bases, leaving 15 bases between the germline ends. Profiling relied on immunoSEQ multiplex PCR, and the TCRdb table lists in-frame clones only, not all of them. The sample carries around 110,000 clones, just under 95% recorded once. Comments on this clone: Its matching antigen is unknown.

The specimen comprised unstimulated CD8+ T cells sorted from spleen or lymph node cells, sampled before transplant. V is TRBV2 and J is TRBJ2-1, with D perhaps given as TRBD1 or TRBD2 (5 bases each). The clonotype originates from a human donor who was the organ donor for an intestinal transplant. CDR3 nucleotides: TGTGCCAGCAGTGGCTCTCGGGGACCCCATGAGCAGTTCTTC. It translates to CASSGSRGPHEQFF.